Below, one TCR beta chain is given with its context. This entry comes from a study of cytomegalovirus exposure and HLA in healthy donors. From germline, CDR1 is MDHEN and CDR2 SYDVKM. Trimming removed 4 bases at V and 0 bases at J, with 13 bases between. This CDR3 is 15 amino acids long. The PCR made use of 60 Vbeta and 13 Jbeta primers. The method was immunoSEQ multiplex PCR; TCRdb's version includes in-frame clones alone and lacks a portion of them. Of fewer than 200,000 clones in the sample, about 80% are singletons; the top ten hold around 2.2%. This clonotype was obtained from a woman between 25 and 40 years old in good health and CMV-seronegative. The rearrangement uses TRBV28 and TRBJ2-7, with D perhaps matching TRBD2 (6 bases). Sequencing input: PBMCs. CDR3 bases: TGTGCCAGCAGTTGGAGGGGCTCGGACTCCTACGAGCAGTACTTC. It encodes CASSWRGSDSYEQYF.